This T cell receptor (beta chain) was obtained from a study of blood T cell repertoires in COVID-19. Turning to the study itself: The United States, Italy and Spain were the sources of the acute and convalescent COVID-19 samples.

Clones were read by immunoSEQ multiplex PCR, and TCRdb kept only the in-frame ones, dropping some. The data contain 150,000 to 200,000 clones, roughly 85% of them singletons. This clone was picked up one time. V was shortened by 0 bases and J by 3 bases, with 12 bases between the two germline ends. CDR3 size: 15 residues. Germline CDR1 is MNHEY and CDR2 is SVGEGT. The gene calls are TRBV6-2 or TRBV6-3 and TRBJ2-7; no reliable D call. The sequence was collected from a woman of 80 years or more with acute or convalescent COVID-19. Sequenced input: peripheral blood. CDR3 loop: CASSYSRPQFYEQYF. The CDR3 nucleotides are TGTGCCAGCAGTTACTCGAGGCCGCAGTTCTACGAGCAGTACTTC.